Listed below are T cell receptor beta chains from one sample, sequenced in a study of technical replicates of blood from several donors. Repertoires were generated with immunoSEQ multiplex PCR, while TCRdb's copy carries only in-frame clones and drops some. The sample has approximately 77,000 clones, 90% to 95% seen once. Sequenced: T cells isolated from PBMCs. The source of these receptors is a human donor in good health. Both conserved end residues are part of each CDR3. D genes are given only for firm matches. Clone size is stated in some rows and not others, as once, few, many or a class when expanded.

j_call	d_call	clone_size	v_call	cdr3_nt	cdr3_aa
TRBJ2-7	-	-	TRBV6-5	TGTGCCAGCAGTTACCATGCCGAGACAAAATCCTACGAGCAGTACTTC	CASSYHAETKSYEQYF
TRBJ1-2	-	-	TRBV10-3	TGTGCCATCAGTGACGCCCCAGGAAGGGGCTACACCTTC	CAISDAPGRGYTF
TRBJ1-5	-	-	TRBV7-9	TGTGCCAGCAGCTGGGAGGGGCCCCAGCATTTT	CASSWEGPQHF
TRBJ1-4	-	-	TRBV7-2	TGTGCCAGCAGCTTGAGGCAGGGGAATGAAAAACTGTTTTTT	CASSLRQGNEKLFF
TRBJ2-4	-	-	TRBV28	TGTGCCAGCCCCTCTGTGTACTACCCGGTAAACATTCAGTACTTC	CASPSVYYPVNIQYF
TRBJ2-7	-	-	TRBV11-3	TGTGCCAGCAGCTTAGGCCGGACATTACCTTACGAGCAGTACTTC	CASSLGRTLPYEQYF
TRBJ1-4	TRBD1	-	TRBV19	TGTGCCAGTATTTCACAGGGGGCCGGTTGGAGTGAAAAACTGTTTTTT	CASISQGAGWSEKLFF
TRBJ2-5	-	-	TRBV5-4	TGTGCCAGCAGCACAGACAGGTACCAAGAGACCCAGTACTTC	CASSTDRYQETQYF
TRBJ1-2	TRBD1	-	TRBV9	TGTGCCAGCAGCGTAATTGGACAGGGGGCAGGCTACACCTTC	CASSVIGQGAGYTF
TRBJ2-7	-	-	TRBV18	TGTGCCAGCTCACAATCCGGGAACTTTAACGAGCAGTACTTC	CASSQSGNFNEQYF
TRBJ1-2	-	once	TRBV20-1	TGCAGTGCTAGTCGGGTTAGCTACACCTTC	CSASRVSYTF
TRBJ2-3	-	-	TRBV28	TGTGCCAGCCCGCCGACAGGACCAACCTGGGGGAATACGCAGTATTTT	CASPPTGPTWGNTQYF
TRBJ1-2	-	-	TRBV6-1	TGTGCCAGCAGTGAATGGCAAGGAGCCTATGGCTACACCTTC	CASSEWQGAYGYTF
TRBJ2-7	-	-	TRBV6-5	TGTGCCAGCGGTCTCTCGAGGCAGGGTGGCCACGAGCAGTACTTC	CASGLSRQGGHEQYF
TRBJ2-7	-	-	TRBV6-5	TGTGCCAGCAGTTACAGGCCAGGGAACTACGAGCAGTACTTC	CASSYRPGNYEQYF
TRBJ1-2	TRBD1	-	TRBV7-9	TGTGCCAGCAGCCCCGGGACAGGCTACGAGTATGGCTACACCTTC	CASSPGTGYEYGYTF
TRBJ1-1	-	-	TRBV6-5	TGTGCCAGCAGTTACTTATACAAAGAAACTGAAGCTTTCTTT	CASSYLYKETEAFF
TRBJ1-3	-	-	TRBV5-6	TGTGCCAGCAGCTTGGGAAGCAACTCTGGAAACACCATATATTTT	CASSLGSNSGNTIYF
TRBJ2-7	-	-	TRBV4-3	TGCGCCAGCAGCCAAGGGTGGACAGAGGGCCTCTCCTACGAGCAGTACTTC	CASSQGWTEGLSYEQYF
TRBJ1-1	-	-	TRBV14	TGTGCCAGCAGCCGTCAGGGGCGGACTGAAGCTTTCTTT	CASSRQGRTEAFF
TRBJ2-1	TRBD1	-	TRBV6-1	TGTGCCAGCACCAGACAGGGGGTCTCCTACAATGAGCAGTTCTTC	CASTRQGVSYNEQFF
TRBJ2-7	-	-	TRBV7-6	TGTGCCAGCAGCTTCTCACAGGAGTTCTCCTACGAGCAGTACTTC	CASSFSQEFSYEQYF
TRBJ2-2	-	once	TRBV10-2	TGCGCCAGCAGTCCCGGGACATTGAACACCGGGGAGCTGTTTTTT	CASSPGTLNTGELFF
TRBJ2-7	-	-	TRBV28	TGTGCCAGCAGCCTAGCCTCTACGGGAAAATACGAGCAGTACTTC	CASSLASTGKYEQYF
TRBJ2-1	-	-	TRBV4-2	TGTGCCAGCAGCCAAGCCTCCCCTGAGCAGTTCTTC	CASSQASPEQFF
TRBJ1-4	-	-	TRBV11-2	TGTGCCAGCAGCCCAGGGAGGGATTCGGCAAAACTGTTTTTT	CASSPGRDSAKLFF
TRBJ2-1	TRBD2	-	TRBV9	TGTGCCAGCAGCGGAGGCCGGCTAGCGGGAGGTGGGTACAATGAGCAGTTCTTC	CASSGGRLAGGGYNEQFF
TRBJ2-7	-	-	TRBV28	TGTGCCAGCAGTTTCGACCAACTAATTACCTACGAGCAGTACTTC	CASSFDQLITYEQYF
TRBJ2-7	-	-	TRBV7-2	TGTGCCAGCAGCTTAGGGCGGGGGCACTACGAGCAGTACTTC	CASSLGRGHYEQYF
TRBJ2-2	TRBD1	-	TRBV29-1	TGCAGCGTTGGGCCACGACAGGGTATAACCGGGGAGCTGTTTTTT	CSVGPRQGITGELFF
TRBJ2-1	-	-	TRBV7-3	TGTGCCAGCAGCTTAACGCCCGTTCGGAGGTGGGACTCCTACAATGAGCAGTTCTTC	CASSLTPVRRWDSYNEQFF
TRBJ2-2	-	-	TRBV9	TGTGCCAGCAGCGTAAGCAGCGGACTCACCGGGGAGCTGTTTTTT	CASSVSSGLTGELFF
TRBJ2-2	-	-	TRBV2	TGTGCCAGCAGTGGGACTAACACCGGGGAGCTGTTTTTT	CASSGTNTGELFF
TRBJ2-2	TRBD1	once	TRBV4-1	TGCGCCAGCAGCCAGGCTATTCCAGGGGGCGAGTTTACCGGGGAGCTGTTTTTT	CASSQAIPGGEFTGELFF
TRBJ2-3	TRBD2	-	TRBV15	TGTGCCACCAGCGTTGGGAGCGGGGCAGATACGCAGTATTTT	CATSVGSGADTQYF
TRBJ2-3	-	once	TRBV7-8	TGTGCCAGCAGCTTACTAGGCGGGACTAGCACAGATACGCAGTATTTT	CASSLLGGTSTDTQYF
TRBJ1-1	-	-	TRBV6-1	TGTGCCAGCAGTGAAAACAGGGTCACTGAAGCTTTCTTT	CASSENRVTEAFF
TRBJ2-3	-	-	TRBV5-4	TGTGCCAGCAGCTTGGGCGGCGGGTCTATAGATACGCAGTATTTT	CASSLGGGSIDTQYF
TRBJ2-1	TRBD2	-	TRBV25-1	TGTGCCAGCAGTGAACCAGCGGGAGGCCCCCGGGAGCAGTTCTTC	CASSEPAGGPREQFF
TRBJ2-7	TRBD1	-	TRBV4-2	TGTGCCAGCAGCCAAGGTCGGACAGGGGGCTACGAGCAGTACTTC	CASSQGRTGGYEQYF